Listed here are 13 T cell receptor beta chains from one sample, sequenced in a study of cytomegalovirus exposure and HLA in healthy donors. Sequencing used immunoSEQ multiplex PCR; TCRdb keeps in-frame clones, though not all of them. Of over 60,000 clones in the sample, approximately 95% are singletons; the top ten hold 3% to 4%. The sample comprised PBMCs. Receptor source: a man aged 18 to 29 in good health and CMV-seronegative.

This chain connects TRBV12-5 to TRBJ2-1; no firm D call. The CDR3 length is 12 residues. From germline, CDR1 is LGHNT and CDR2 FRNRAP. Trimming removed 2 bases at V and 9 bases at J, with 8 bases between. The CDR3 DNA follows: TGTGCTAGTGGTTTGTTGGAGACTGAGCAGTTCTTC. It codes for CASGLLETEQFF.

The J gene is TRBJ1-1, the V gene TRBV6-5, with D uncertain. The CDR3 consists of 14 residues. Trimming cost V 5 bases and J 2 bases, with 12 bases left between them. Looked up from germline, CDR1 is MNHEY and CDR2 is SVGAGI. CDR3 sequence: CASSPLRGNTEAFF. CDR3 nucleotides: TGTGCCAGCAGTCCCCTTCGGGGTAACACTGAAGCTTTCTTT.

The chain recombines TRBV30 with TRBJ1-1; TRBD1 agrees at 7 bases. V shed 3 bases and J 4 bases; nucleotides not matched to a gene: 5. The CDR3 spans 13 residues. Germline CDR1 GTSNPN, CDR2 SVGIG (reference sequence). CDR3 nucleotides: TGTGCCTGGAGGACAGGGTTTGGCACTGAAGCTTTCTTT. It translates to CAWRTGFGTEAFF.

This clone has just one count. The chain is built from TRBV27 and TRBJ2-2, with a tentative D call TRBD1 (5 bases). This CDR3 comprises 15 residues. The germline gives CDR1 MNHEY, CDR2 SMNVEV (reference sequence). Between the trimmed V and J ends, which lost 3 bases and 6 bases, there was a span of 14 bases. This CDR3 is CASSFAGHAAGELFF. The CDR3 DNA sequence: TGTGCCAGCAGTTTCGCAGGACACGCCGCCGGGGAGCTGTTTTTT.

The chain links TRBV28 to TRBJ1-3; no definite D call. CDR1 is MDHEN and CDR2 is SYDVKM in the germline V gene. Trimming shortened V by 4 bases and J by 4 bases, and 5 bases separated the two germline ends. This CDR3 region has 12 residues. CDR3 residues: CASSSVGNTIYF. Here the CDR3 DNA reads TGTGCCAGCAGTTCAGTAGGAAACACCATATATTTT.

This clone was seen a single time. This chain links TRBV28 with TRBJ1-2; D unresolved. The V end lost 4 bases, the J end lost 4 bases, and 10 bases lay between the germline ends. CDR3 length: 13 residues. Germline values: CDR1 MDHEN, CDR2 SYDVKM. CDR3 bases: TGTGCCAGCAGTTCAAAGTCAGTCTATGGCTACACCTTC. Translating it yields CASSSKSVYGYTF.

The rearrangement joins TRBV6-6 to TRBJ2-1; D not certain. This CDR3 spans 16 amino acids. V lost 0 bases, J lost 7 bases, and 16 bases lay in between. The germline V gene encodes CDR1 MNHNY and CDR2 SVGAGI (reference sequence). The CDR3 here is CASSYSTQAGRNEQFF. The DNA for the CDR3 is TGTGCCAGCAGTTACTCGACCCAGGCAGGTAGGAATGAGCAGTTCTTC.

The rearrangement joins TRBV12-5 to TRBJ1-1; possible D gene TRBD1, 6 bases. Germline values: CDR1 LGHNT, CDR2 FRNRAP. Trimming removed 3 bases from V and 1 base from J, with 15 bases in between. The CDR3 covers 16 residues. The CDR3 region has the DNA TGTGCTAGTGGTTTCAACCCTCCGGGACAGAACACTGAAGCTTTCTTT. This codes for CASGFNPPGQNTEAFF. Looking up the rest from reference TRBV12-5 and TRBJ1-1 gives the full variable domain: DARVTQTPRHKVTEMGQEVTMRCQPILGHNTVFWYRQTMMQGLELLAYFRNRAPLDDSGMPKDRFSAEMPDATLATLKIQPSEPRDSAVYFCASGFNPPGQNTEAFFGQGTRLTVV.

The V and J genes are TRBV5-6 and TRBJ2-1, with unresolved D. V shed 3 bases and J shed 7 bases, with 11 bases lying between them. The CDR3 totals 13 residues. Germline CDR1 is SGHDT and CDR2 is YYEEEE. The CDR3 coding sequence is TGTGCCAGCAGCTCGCGGCTCGGAAATGAGCAGTTCTTC. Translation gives CASSSRLGNEQFF.

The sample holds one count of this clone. Here the CDR3 DNA reads TGTGCCAGCTCACCAAGGGGACAAATATTCACAGATACGCAGTATTTT. Translation gives CASSPRGQIFTDTQYF. The rearrangement joins TRBV18 to TRBJ2-3; TRBD1 might be the D (6 bases). Germline V gene data show CDR1 as KGHSH and CDR2 as LQKENI. V lost 2 bases, J lost 2 bases, and 14 bases lay in between. The CDR3 sequence is 16 residues long.

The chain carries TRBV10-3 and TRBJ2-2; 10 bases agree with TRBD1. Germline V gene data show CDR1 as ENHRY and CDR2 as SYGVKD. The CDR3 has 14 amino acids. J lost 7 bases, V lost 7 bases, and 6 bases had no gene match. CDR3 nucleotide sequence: TGTGCCATCACCGACAGGGGGCAAGACGGGGAGCTGTTTTTT. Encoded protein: CAITDRGQDGELFF.

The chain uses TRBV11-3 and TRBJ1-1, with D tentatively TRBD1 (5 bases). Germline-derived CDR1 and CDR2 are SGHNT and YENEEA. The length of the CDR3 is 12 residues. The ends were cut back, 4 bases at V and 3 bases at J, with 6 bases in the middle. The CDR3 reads CASSSGYTEAFF. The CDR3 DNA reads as TGTGCCAGCAGCTCAGGGTACACTGAAGCTTTCTTT.

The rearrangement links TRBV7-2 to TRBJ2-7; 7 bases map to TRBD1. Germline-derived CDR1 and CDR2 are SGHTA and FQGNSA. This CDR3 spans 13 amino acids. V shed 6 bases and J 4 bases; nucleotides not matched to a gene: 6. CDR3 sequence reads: CASSPGQSYEQYF. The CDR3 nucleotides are TGTGCCAGCAGTCCGGGACAGTCATACGAGCAGTACTTC.